This TCR beta chain was retrieved from a study of a mutant IDH1 vaccine in newly diagnosed glioma. Study overall: Vaccination started 4-6 weeks after radiotherapy alone, or with temozolomide cycles.

The time point denotes: week 35, safety follow-up. One vaccine dose held 300 ug of mutant IDH1 20-mer peptide and came with topical imiquimod. The vaccination schedule gave patients eight doses in weeks 1, 3, 5, 7, 11, 15, 19 and 23. As regards this clone: Antigen unknown.

Clones were read by immunoSEQ multiplex PCR, and TCRdb kept only the in-frame ones, dropping some. This sample carries around 60,000 clones, roughly four fifths of them seen once, and the ten largest clones take roughly 5.7%. CDR1 is SEHNR and CDR2 is FQNEAQ in the germline V gene (reference sequence). Trimming pared 3 bases from V and 1 base from J, leaving 7 bases between. There are 13 residues in the CDR3. This clonotype was sampled from a middle-aged man with glioma. The chain joins TRBV7-9 to TRBJ2-7; no clear D gene. Sequencing was performed on PBMCs, taken from a glioma patient whose treatment included an IDH1 peptide vaccine. CDR3 region: CASSFSDSYEQYF. CDR3 DNA sequence: TGTGCCAGCAGCTTTTCAGATTCCTACGAGCAGTACTTC.